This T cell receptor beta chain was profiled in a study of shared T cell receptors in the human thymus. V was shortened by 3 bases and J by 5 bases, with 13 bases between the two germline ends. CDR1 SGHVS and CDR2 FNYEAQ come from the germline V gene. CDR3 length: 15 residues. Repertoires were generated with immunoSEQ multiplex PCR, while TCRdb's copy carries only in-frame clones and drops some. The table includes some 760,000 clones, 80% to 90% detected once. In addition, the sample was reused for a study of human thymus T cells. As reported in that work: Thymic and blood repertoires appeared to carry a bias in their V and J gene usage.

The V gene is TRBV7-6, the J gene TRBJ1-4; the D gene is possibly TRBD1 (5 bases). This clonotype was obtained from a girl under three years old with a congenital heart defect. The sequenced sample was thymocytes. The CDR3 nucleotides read TGTGCCAGCAGCTTCCAGGGAGGGTCAAATGAAAAACTGTTTTTT. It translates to CASSFQGGSNEKLFF.